The 12 T cell receptor beta chains reported below all come from one sample, sequenced in a study of blood T cell repertoires in COVID-19. Clones were sequenced by immunoSEQ multiplex PCR, and TCRdb holds only the in-frame ones, with some missing. The sample lists 200,000 or so clones, approximately 90% seen once, with 5.5% to 7% in the top ten. Sequenced sample: peripheral blood. Every receptor here comes from a woman aged 40 to 50 who had recovered from COVID-19.

As concerns this clone: Within the sample, other DNA sequences also encode this same CDR3. The rearrangement joins TRBV27 to TRBJ2-3, with D perhaps matching TRBD2 (5 bases). V was trimmed by 3 bases and J by 4 bases, leaving 11 bases between them. Germline-derived CDR1 and CDR2 are MNHEY and SMNVEV (reference sequence). CDR3 length: 14 residues. In nucleotides, the CDR3 is TGTGCCAGCAGTTTCGAGGGAGCCGCAGATACGCAGTATTTT. It encodes CASSFEGAADTQYF.

This CDR3 reads CASGQDRETEAFF. The CDR3 nucleotides read TGTGCCAGCGGCCAAGACAGGGAAACTGAAGCTTTCTTT. V is TRBV2 and J is TRBJ1-1, with 7 positions matching TRBD1. CDR3 length equals 13 residues. V shed 8 bases, J shed 5 bases, and the junction held 8 bases outside the gene matches. Germline V gene lookup returns CDR1 SNHLY and CDR2 FYNNEI.

The gene calls are TRBV7-9 and TRBJ1-1; the D gene is possibly TRBD1 (6 bases). The CDR3 runs to 15 residues. V lost 5 bases to trimming and J lost 0 bases, with 13 bases between them. Germline-derived CDR1 and CDR2 are SEHNR and FQNEAQ (reference sequence). The CDR3 DNA is TGTGCCAGCAGCCCGAAGGACAGACTGAACACTGAAGCTTTCTTT. Amino acids: CASSPKDRLNTEAFF.

DNA of the CDR3: TGTGCCAGCAGCTTGTCCCTAAATGAAAAACTGTTTTTT. Amino acids: CASSLSLNEKLFF. V and J are TRBV11-2 and TRBJ1-4; unclear D gene. Germline CDR1 is SGHAT and CDR2 is FQNNGV. The CDR3 extends over 13 amino acids. Trimming left V 3 bases short and J 5 bases short, with 7 bases between.

A single count supports this clone. The chain recombines TRBV5-1 with TRBJ1-3, with D unclear. The CDR3 loop spans 16 amino acids. Germline V gives CDR1 SGHRS, CDR2 YFSETQ. V shed 4 bases and J shed 9 bases, with 23 bases lying between them. The CDR3 sequence: CASSPTREENPTTIYF. In DNA, the CDR3 is TGCGCCAGCAGCCCAACGAGGGAGGAAAATCCAACCACCATATATTTT.

V gene TRBV30 combines with J gene TRBJ2-7, with 10 bases matching TRBD1. Germline CDR1 is GTSNPN and CDR2 is SVGIG (reference sequence). Trimming removed 2 bases from V and 1 base from J; junction bases left unmatched: 8. CDR3 length equals 16 residues. Written as DNA, the CDR3 is TGTGCCTGGAGTATCCGGGACAGGGGATTTTCCTACGAGCAGTACTTC. Its protein product is CAWSIRDRGFSYEQYF. The full variable domain, its missing parts supplied by reference TRBV30 and TRBJ2-7, is SQTIHQWPATLVQPVGSPLSLECTVEGTSNPNLYWYRQAAGRGLQLLFYSVGIGQISSEVPQNLSASRPQDRQFILSSKKLLLSDSGFYLCAWSIRDRGFSYEQYFGPGTRLTVT.

Here the CDR3 reads CAGGSSYNSPLHF. CDR3 bases: TGTGCCGGGGGGAGCTCCTATAATTCACCCCTCCACTTT. The chain has TRBV28 and TRBJ1-6; D possibly corresponds to TRBD1 (5 bases). The CDR3 runs 13 residues. The V end lost 11 bases, the J end lost 0 bases, and 8 bases lay between the germline ends. Germline V CDR1 and CDR2: MDHEN, SYDVKM.

This clone appeared many times. This chain joins TRBV28 and TRBJ1-2; D is perhaps TRBD1 (6 bases). This CDR3 has 12 residues. From germline, CDR1 is MDHEN and CDR2 SYDVKM. Trimming shortened V by 5 bases and J by 8 bases, and 12 bases separated the two germline ends. CDR3 DNA: TGTGCCAGCAGTCGAGGACAGAACGGCTACACCTTC. It encodes CASSRGQNGYTF.

There are a few counts of this clone. In nucleotides, the CDR3 is TGTGCCAGCAGTCGCAAAGGGGGCGGTGAGCAGTTCTTC. This gives the protein CASSRKGGGEQFF. The rearrangement joins TRBV6-2 or TRBV6-3 to TRBJ2-1, with 7 bases fitting TRBD1. The CDR3 has 13 amino acids. V lost 5 bases and J lost 9; bases outside the gene matches: 7. Germline assignment: CDR1 MNHEY and CDR2 SVGEGT.

The V call is TRBV30, the J call TRBJ1-2, with 8 bases identical to TRBD1. This CDR3 has 15 residues. Germline CDR1 reads GTSNPN; CDR2 reads SVGIG (reference sequence). Trimming removed 0 bases from V and 4 bases from J; junction bases left unmatched: 7. The DNA of the CDR3 is TGTGCCTGGAGTGTTGGGCAGGGGGCTGGCTATGGCTACACCTTC. Its protein product is CAWSVGQGAGYGYTF.

This clone was seen a single time. The gene calls are TRBV4-1 and TRBJ1-1; TRBD1 matches 7 bases. V was pared by 4 bases and J by 1 base, with 6 bases of the junction left unmatched. Germline loops: CDR1 MGHRA, CDR2 YSYEKL. The CDR3 runs to 15 residues. In DNA, the CDR3 is TGCGCCAGCAGCCTATGGGACAGTCAGAACACTGAAGCTTTCTTT. Translating gives CASSLWDSQNTEAFF.

The rearrangement uses TRBV6-6 and TRBJ1-5; 7 nucleotides align to TRBD1. Looked up from germline, CDR1 is MNHNY and CDR2 is SVGAGI (reference sequence). V dropped 6 bases and J dropped 0; count of bases not matched to a gene: 8. CDR3 size: 16 residues. The CDR3 reads CASRQGQKGSNQPQHF. The CDR3 DNA follows: TGTGCCAGCAGACAGGGGCAAAAAGGTAGCAATCAGCCCCAGCATTTT.